A single sample is the source of the 8 T cell receptor beta chains below, sequenced in a study of long-term antiretroviral therapy in people with HIV. Sequencing used immunoSEQ v3.0 at survey level. Data came from immunoSEQ multiplex PCR; TCRdb stores just in-frame clones and leaves some out. The sample consists of around 20,000 clones, roughly 80% of them appearing once. The sequences come from unsorted PBMCs, collected 0.2 years after starting antiretroviral therapy. The receptors were gathered from a young woman with HIV.

The V and J genes are TRBV25-1 and TRBJ2-5; 10 bases are a match to TRBD1. Germline values: CDR1 MGHDK, CDR2 SYGVNS. Losses at the gene ends were 5 bases for V and 4 bases for J; bases not matched to a gene: 7. The CDR3 has 15 amino acids. Written as DNA, the CDR3 is TGTGCCAGCAGTATGGGGGACAGGGGTAGAGAGACCCAGTACTTC. Translated, it gives CASSMGDRGRETQYF.

The table lists this clone with a count of one. J is TRBJ1-5 and V is TRBV2; 7 bases match TRBD1. V lost 6 bases and J lost 0; bases outside the gene matches: 2. This CDR3 is 14 amino acids long. Germline loops: CDR1 SNHLY, CDR2 FYNNEI. Here the CDR3 reads CASSGTDSNQPQHF. The CDR3 nucleotides read TGTGCCAGCAGCGGGACAGATAGCAATCAGCCCCAGCATTTT.

This chain connects TRBV19 to TRBJ1-3; TRBD1 is a possible D gene (5 bases). V lost 4 bases and J 8 bases, leaving 27 bases between the germline ends. The CDR3 is made up of 18 amino acids. Germline CDR1 and CDR2: LNHDA and SQIVND (reference sequence). The CDR3 protein is CASSTSYVSRDGSYTIYF. DNA of the CDR3: TGTGCCAGTAGTACGTCTTATGTATCAAGGGACGGGAGCTACACCATATATTTT.

The gene calls are TRBV11-2 and TRBJ1-6; 8 bases map to TRBD1. The germline CDR1 and CDR2 sequences are SGHAT and FQNNGV. The ends lost 5 bases at V and 0 bases at J; junction bases unmatched: 12. The CDR3 spans 19 residues. CDR3 nucleotide sequence: TGTGCCAGCAGCCAATTGACCCGGACAGGGAGCTCCTATAATTCACCCCTCCACTTT. Translating it yields CASSQLTRTGSSYNSPLHF.

Here the CDR3 reads CASSPSTGFGYTF. The CDR3 DNA reads TGTGCCAGCAGCCCCTCGACAGGTTTCGGCTACACCTTC. V gene TRBV7-9 combines with J gene TRBJ1-2; possible D gene TRBD1, 6 bases. The germline V and J ends were trimmed by 5 bases and 8 bases, with 15 bases remaining between them. This CDR3 has 13 amino acids. Per germline, CDR1 SEHNR and CDR2 FQNEAQ (reference sequence).

V usage is TRBV7-8 and J usage is TRBJ1-1; no reliable D call. V was trimmed by 5 bases and J by 3 bases, leaving 10 bases between them. CDR1 and CDR2 from the germline V gene are SGHVS and FQNEAQ. CDR3 length: 13 amino acids. CDR3 sequence: CASSPGVDTEAFF. The CDR3 coding sequence is TGTGCCAGCAGCCCCGGGGTGGACACTGAAGCTTTCTTT.

The chain joins TRBV5-8 to TRBJ1-2, with TRBD1 matching 8 bases. CDR1 and CDR2 (germline): SGHTS, YDEGEE. V trimming: 0 bases; J trimming: 1 base; junction bases outside the gene matches: 5. The CDR3 sequence is 16 residues long. Here the CDR3 reads CASSLGQGQGNYGYTF. DNA of the CDR3: TGTGCCAGCAGCTTGGGACAGGGGCAGGGTAACTATGGCTACACCTTC.

This clone was observed a single time. The V and J genes are TRBV6-1 and TRBJ2-1; 7 bases are shared with TRBD2. The CDR3 covers 14 residues. The V gene end was trimmed by 8 bases and the J gene end by 6 bases; junction bases not matched to a gene: 10. Germline V gene sequence: CDR1 MNHNS, CDR2 SASEGT. CDR3 bases: TGTGCCAGCGCAATCCCCCCGGGGGGCAATGAGCAGTTCTTC. It translates to CASAIPPGGNEQFF.